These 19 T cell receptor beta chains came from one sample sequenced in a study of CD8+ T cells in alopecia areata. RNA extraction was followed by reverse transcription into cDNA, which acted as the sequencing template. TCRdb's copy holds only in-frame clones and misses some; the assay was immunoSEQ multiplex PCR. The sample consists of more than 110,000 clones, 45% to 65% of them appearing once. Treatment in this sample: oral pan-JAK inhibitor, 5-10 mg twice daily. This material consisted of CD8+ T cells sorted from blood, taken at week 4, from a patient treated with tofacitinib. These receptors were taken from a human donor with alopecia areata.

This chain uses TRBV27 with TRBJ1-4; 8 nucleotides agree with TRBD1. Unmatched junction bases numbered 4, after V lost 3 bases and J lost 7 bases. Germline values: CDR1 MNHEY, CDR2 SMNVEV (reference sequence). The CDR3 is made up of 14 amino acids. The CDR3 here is CASSFDRGGEKLFF. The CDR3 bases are TGTGCCAGCAGTTTCGACAGGGGAGGTGAAAAACTGTTTTTT.

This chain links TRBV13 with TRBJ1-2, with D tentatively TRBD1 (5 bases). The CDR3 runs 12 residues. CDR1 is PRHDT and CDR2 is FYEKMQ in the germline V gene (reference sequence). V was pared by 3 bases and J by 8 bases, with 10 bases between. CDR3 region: CASSFAGSGYTF. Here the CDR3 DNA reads TGTGCCAGCAGCTTCGCAGGGTCGGGCTACACCTTC.

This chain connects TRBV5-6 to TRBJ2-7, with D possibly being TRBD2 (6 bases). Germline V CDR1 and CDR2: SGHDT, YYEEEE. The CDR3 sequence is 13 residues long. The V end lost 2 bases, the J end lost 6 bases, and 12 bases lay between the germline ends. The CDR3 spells CASSFQGAGEQYF. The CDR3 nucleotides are TGTGCCAGCAGCTTTCAGGGAGCGGGCGAGCAGTACTTC.

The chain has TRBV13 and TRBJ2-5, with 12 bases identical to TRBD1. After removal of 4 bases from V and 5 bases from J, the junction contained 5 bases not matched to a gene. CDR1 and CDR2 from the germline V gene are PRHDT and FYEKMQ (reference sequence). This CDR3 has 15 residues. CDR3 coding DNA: TGTGCCAGCAGCTCGGGACAGGGGGCTGGGGAGACCCAGTACTTC. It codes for CASSSGQGAGETQYF.

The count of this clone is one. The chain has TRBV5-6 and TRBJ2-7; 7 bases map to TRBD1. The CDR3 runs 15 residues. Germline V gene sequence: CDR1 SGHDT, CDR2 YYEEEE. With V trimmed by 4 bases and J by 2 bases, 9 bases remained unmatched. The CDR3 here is CASSKPGTATYEQYF. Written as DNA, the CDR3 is TGTGCCAGCAGCAAACCCGGGACAGCTACCTACGAGCAGTACTTC.

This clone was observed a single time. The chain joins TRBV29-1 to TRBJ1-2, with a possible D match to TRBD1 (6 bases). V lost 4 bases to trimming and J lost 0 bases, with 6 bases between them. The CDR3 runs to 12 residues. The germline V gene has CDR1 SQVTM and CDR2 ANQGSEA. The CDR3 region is CSVGDTNYGYTF. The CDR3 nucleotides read TGCAGCGTTGGGGACACTAACTATGGCTACACCTTC. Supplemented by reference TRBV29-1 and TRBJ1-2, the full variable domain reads SAVISQKPSRDICQRGTSLTIQCQVDSQVTMMFWYRQQPGQSLTLIATANQGSEATYESGFVIDKFPISRPNLTFSTLTVSNMSPEDSSIYLCSVGDTNYGYTFGSGTRLTVV.

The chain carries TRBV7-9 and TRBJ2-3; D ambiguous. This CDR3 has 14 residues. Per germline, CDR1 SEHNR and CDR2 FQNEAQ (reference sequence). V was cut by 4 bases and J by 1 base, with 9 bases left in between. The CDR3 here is CASSSARGTDTQYF. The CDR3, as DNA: TGTGCCAGCAGCTCAGCTCGGGGCACAGATACGCAGTATTTT.

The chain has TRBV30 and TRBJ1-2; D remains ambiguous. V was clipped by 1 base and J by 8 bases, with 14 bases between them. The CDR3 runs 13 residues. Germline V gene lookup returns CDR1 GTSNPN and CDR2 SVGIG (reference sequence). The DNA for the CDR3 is TGTGCCTGGAGTGAACTTTCGCCTGGGGGCTACACCTTC. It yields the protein CAWSELSPGGYTF.

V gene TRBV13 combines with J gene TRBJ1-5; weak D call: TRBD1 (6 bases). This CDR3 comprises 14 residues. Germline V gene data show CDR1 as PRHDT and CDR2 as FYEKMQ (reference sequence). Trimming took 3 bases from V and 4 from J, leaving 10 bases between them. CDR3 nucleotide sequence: TGTGCCAGCAGCTTGGGACATCCTAATCAGCCCCAGCATTTT. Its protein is CASSLGHPNQPQHF.

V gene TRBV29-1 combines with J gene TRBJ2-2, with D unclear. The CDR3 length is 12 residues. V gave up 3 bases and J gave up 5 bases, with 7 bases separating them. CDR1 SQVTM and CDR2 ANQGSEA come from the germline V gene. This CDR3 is CSVDGRTGELFF. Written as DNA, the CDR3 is TGCAGCGTTGACGGGCGGACCGGGGAGCTGTTTTTT.

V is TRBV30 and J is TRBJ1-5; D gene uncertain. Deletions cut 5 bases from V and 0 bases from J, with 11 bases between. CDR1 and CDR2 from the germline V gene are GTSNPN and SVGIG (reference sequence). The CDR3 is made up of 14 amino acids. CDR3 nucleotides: TGTGCCTGGGGACCTGATTATAGCAATCAGCCCCAGCATTTT. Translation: CAWGPDYSNQPQHF. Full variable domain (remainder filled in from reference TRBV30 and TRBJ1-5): SQTIHQWPATLVQPVGSPLSLECTVEGTSNPNLYWYRQAAGRGLQLLFYSVGIGQISSEVPQNLSASRPQDRQFILSSKKLLLSDSGFYLCAWGPDYSNQPQHFGDGTRLSIL.

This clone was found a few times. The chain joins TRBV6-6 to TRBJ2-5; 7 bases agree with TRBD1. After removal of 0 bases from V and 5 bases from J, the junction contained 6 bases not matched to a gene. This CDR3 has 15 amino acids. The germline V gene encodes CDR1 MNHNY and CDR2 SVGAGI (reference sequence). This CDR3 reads CASSYSDRERETQYF. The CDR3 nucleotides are TGTGCCAGCAGTTACTCCGACAGGGAGAGGGAGACCCAGTACTTC.

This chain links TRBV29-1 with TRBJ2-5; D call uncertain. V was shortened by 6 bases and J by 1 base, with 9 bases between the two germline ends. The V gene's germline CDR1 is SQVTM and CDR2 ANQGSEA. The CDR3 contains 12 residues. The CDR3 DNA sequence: TGCAGCGTCCCCACACTCCAAGAGACCCAGTACTTC. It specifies CSVPTLQETQYF. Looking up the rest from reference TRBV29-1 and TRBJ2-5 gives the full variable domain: SAVISQKPSRDICQRGTSLTIQCQVDSQVTMMFWYRQQPGQSLTLIATANQGSEATYESGFVIDKFPISRPNLTFSTLTVSNMSPEDSSIYLCSVPTLQETQYFGPGTRLLVL.

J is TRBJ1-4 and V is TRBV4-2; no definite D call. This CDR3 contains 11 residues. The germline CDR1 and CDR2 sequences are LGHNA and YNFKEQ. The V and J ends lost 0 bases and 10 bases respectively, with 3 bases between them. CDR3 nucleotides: TGTGCCAGCAGCCAAGACGGAAAACTGTTTTTT. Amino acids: CASSQDGKLFF.

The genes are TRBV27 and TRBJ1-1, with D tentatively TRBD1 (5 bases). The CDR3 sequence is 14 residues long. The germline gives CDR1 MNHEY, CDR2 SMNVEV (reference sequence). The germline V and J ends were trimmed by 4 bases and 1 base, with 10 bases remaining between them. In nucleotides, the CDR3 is TGTGCCAGCAGTTATCGGGACGAGAACACTGAAGCTTTCTTT. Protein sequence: CASSYRDENTEAFF.

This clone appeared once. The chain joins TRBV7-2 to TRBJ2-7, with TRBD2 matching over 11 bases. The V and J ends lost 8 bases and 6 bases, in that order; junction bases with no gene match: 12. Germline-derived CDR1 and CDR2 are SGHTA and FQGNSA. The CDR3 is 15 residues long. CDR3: CASYPGSGGATEQYF. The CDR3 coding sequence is TGTGCCAGCTATCCCGGTAGCGGGGGGGCTACCGAGCAGTACTTC.

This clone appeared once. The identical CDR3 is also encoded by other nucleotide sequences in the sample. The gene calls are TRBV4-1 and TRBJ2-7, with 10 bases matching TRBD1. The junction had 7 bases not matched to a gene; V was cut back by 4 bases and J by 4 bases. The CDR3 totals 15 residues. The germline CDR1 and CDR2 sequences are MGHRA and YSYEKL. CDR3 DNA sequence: TGCGCCAGCAGCCCGAGGGACAGGGGATCATACGAGCAGTACTTC. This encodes CASSPRDRGSYEQYF.

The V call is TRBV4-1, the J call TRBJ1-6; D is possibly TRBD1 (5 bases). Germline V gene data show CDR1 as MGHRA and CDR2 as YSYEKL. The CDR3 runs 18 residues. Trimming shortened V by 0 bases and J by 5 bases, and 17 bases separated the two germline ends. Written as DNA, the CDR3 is TGCGCCAGCAGCCAAGATCTTGGGGGGACGGAGAATAATTCACCCCTCCACTTT. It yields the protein CASSQDLGGTENNSPLHF.

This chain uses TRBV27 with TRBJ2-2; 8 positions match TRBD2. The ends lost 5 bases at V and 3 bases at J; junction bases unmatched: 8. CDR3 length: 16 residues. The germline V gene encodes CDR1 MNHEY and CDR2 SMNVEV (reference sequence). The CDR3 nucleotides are TGTGCCAGCAGTAGATCAGCGGGGGAGTACACCGGGGAGCTGTTTTTT. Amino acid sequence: CASSRSAGEYTGELFF.